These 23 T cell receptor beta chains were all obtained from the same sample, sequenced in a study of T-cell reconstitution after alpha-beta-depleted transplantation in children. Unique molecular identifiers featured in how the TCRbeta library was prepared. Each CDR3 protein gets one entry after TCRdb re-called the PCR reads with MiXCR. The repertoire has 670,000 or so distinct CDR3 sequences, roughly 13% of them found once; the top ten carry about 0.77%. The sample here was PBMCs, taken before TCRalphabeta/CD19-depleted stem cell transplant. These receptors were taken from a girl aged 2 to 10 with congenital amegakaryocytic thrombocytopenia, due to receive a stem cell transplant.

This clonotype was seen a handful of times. CDR3 DNA: TGTGCCAGCAGCTTAAGCCGGCCCCAAGAGACCCAGTACTTC. It yields the protein CASSLSRPQETQYF. V and J are TRBV7-9 and TRBJ2-5; D gene ambiguous. The CDR3 is 14 amino acids. V was clipped by 2 bases and J by 1 base, with 8 bases between them. Germline V gene data show CDR1 as SEHNR and CDR2 as FQNEAQ (reference sequence).

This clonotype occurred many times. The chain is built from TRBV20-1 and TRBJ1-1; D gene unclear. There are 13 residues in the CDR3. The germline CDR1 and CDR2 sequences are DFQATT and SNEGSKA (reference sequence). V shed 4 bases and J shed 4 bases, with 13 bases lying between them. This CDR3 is CSATGPAGTEAFF. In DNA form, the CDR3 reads TGCAGTGCTACTGGACCCGCGGGCACTGAAGCTTTCTTT.

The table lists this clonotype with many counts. The CDR3 sequence: CSAETGVGTDTQYF. The CDR3 DNA reads TGCAGTGCTGAGACAGGGGTGGGCACAGATACGCAGTATTTT. The J gene is TRBJ2-3, the V gene TRBV20-1; 8 bases agree with TRBD1. V was clipped by 5 bases and J by 1 base; unmatched bases: 5. Germline V gene sequence: CDR1 DFQATT, CDR2 SNEGSKA (reference sequence). The CDR3 has 14 amino acids.

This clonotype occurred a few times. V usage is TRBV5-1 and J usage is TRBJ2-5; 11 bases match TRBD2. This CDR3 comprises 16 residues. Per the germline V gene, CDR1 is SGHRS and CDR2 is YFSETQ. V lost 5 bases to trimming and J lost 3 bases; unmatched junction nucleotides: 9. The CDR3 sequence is CASSRGLAVTKETQYF. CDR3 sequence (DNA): TGCGCCAGCAGTAGGGGACTAGCGGTCACAAAAGAGACCCAGTACTTC.

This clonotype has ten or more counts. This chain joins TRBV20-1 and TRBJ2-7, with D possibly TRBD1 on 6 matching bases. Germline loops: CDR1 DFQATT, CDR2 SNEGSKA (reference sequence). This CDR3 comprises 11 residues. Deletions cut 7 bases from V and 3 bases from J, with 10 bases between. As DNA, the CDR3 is TGCAGTGTCAGGGGAATCTACGAGCAGTACTTC. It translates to CSVRGIYEQYF.

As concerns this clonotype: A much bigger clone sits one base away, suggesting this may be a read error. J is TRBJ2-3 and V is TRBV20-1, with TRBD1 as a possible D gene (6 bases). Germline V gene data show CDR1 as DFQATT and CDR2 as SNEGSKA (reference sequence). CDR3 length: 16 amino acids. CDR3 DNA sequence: TGCAATGCTAGAGATGGGGACATCGAATTCACAGATACGCAGTATTTT. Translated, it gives CNARDGDIEFTDTQYF.

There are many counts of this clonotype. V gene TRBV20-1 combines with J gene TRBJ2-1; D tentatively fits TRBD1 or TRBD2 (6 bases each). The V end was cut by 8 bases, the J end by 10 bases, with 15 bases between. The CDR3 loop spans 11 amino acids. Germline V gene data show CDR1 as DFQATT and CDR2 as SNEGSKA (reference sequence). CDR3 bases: TGCAGTTCTTCAGGGGCGGGAGAGCAGTTCTTC. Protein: CSSSGAGEQFF.

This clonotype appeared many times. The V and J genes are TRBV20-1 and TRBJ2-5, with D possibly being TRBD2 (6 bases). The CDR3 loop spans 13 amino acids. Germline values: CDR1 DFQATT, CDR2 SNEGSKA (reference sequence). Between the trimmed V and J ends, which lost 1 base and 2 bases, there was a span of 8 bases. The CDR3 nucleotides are TGCAGTGCTAGAGGCGGGACGCAAGAGACCCAGTACTTC. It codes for CSARGGTQETQYF.

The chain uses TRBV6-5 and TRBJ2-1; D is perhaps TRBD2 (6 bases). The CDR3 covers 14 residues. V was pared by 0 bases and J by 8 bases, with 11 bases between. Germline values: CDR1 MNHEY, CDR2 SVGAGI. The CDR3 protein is CASSYSGTRDEQFF. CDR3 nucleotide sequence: TGTGCCAGCAGTTACTCGGGGACTCGTGATGAGCAGTTCTTC.

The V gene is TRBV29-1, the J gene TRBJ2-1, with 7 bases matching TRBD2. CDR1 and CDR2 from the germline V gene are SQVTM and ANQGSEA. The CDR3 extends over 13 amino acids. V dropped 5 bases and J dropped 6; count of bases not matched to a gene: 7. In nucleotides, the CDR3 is TGCAGCGTTTTCGAGCGGGATATCAATGAGCAGTTCTTC. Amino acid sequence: CSVFERDINEQFF.

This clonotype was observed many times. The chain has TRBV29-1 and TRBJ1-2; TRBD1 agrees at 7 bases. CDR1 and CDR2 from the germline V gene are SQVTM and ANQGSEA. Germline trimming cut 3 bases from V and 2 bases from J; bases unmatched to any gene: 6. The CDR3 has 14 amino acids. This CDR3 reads CSVDKGAQNYGYTF. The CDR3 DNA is TGCAGCGTTGATAAGGGGGCGCAAAACTATGGCTACACCTTC.

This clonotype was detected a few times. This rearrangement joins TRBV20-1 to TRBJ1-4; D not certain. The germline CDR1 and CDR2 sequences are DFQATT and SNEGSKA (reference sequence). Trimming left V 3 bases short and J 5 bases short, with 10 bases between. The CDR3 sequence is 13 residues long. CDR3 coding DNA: TGCAGTGCTAGGCGGACTTTGAATGAAAAACTGTTTTTT. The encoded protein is CSARRTLNEKLFF.

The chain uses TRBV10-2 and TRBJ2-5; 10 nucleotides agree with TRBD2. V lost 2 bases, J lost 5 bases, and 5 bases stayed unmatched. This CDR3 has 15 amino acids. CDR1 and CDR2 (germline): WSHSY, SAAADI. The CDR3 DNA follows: TGCGCCAGCAGTGAGATGGGACTAGCGTCGGAGACCCAGTACTTC. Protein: CASSEMGLASETQYF.

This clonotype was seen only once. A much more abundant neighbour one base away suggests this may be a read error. The CDR3 is CASSFTGQNQPLHF. CDR3 in DNA: TGCGCCAGCAGCTTTACCGGGCAGAATCAGCCCCTGCATTTT. This sequence joins TRBV5-1 and TRBJ1-5; D remains unclear. The CDR3 runs 14 residues. Germline CDR1 SGHRS, CDR2 YFSETQ.

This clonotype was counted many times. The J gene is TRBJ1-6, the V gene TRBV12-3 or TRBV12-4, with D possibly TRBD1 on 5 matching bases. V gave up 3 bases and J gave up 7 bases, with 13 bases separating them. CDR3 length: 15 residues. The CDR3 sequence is CASSFRAGDNSPLHF. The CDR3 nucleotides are TGTGCCAGCAGTTTTCGAGCGGGGGACAATTCACCCCTCCACTTT.

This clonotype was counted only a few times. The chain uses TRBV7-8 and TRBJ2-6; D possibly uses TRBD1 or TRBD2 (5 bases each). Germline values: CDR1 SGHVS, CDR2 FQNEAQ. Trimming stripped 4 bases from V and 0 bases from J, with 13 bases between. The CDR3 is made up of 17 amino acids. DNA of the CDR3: TGTGCCAGCAGCTGGGGACGGACCCCCTCTGGGGCCAACGTCCTGACTTTC. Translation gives CASSWGRTPSGANVLTF.

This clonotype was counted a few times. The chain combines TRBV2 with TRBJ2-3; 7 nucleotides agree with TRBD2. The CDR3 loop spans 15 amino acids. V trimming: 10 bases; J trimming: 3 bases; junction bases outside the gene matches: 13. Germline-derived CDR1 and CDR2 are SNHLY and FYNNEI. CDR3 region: CATRPQAGMTDTQYF. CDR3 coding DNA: TGTGCCACAAGACCTCAAGCGGGAATGACAGATACGCAGTATTTT.

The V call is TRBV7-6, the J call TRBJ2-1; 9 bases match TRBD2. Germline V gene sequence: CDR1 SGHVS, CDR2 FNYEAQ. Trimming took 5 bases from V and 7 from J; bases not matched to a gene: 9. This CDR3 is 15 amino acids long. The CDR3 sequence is CASSDSGSRRNEQFF. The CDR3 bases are TGTGCCAGCAGCGATAGCGGGAGTCGTAGGAATGAGCAGTTCTTC.

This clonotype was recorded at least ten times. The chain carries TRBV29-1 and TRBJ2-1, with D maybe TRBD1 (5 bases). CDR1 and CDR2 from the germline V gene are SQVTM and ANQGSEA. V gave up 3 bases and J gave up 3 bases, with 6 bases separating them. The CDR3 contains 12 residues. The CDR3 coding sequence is TGCAGCGTTGAGGACAACTACAATGAGCAGTTCTTC. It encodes CSVEDNYNEQFF.

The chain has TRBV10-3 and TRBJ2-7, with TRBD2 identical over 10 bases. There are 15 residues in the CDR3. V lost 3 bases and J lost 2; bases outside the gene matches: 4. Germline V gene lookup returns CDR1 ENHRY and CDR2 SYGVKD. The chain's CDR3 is CAISDLSGRAYEQYF. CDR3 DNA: TGTGCCATCAGTGATCTGAGCGGGAGGGCCTACGAGCAGTACTTC.

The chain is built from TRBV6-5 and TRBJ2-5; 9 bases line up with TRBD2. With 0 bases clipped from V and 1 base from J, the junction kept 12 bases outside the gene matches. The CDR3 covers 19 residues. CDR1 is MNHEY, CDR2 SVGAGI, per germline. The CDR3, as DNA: TGTGCCAGCAGTTACTCTACAGAGGCTAGCGGGGAATTCCAAGAGACCCAGTACTTC. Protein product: CASSYSTEASGEFQETQYF.

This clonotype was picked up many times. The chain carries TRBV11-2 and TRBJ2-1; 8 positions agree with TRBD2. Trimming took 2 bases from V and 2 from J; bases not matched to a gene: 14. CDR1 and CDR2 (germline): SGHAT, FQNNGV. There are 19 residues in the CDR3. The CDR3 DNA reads TGTGCCAGCAGCTTATGGCCGAACTTAGCGGGAATCCCCTACAATGAGCAGTTCTTC. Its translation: CASSLWPNLAGIPYNEQFF. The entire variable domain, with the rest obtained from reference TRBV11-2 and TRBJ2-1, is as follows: EAGVAQSPRYKIIEKRQSVAFWCNPISGHATLYWYQQILGQGPKLLIQFQNNGVVDDSQLPKDRFSAERLKGVDSTLKIQPAKLEDSAVYLCASSLWPNLAGIPYNEQFFGPGTRLTVL.

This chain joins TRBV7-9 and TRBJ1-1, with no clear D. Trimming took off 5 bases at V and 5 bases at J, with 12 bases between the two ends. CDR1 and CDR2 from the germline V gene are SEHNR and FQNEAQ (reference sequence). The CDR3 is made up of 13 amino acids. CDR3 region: CASSARELTEAFF. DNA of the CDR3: TGTGCCAGCAGCGCCCGGGAGTTGACTGAAGCTTTCTTT.